The entry below gives a single TCR beta chain sequence along with its context. This sample was taken from a study of blood T cell repertoires in COVID-19. Profiled with immunoSEQ multiplex PCR; TCRdb holds only in-frame clones, not every one. The sample includes about 100,000 clones, approximately 92% of them seen just once. CDR1 is LNHDA and CDR2 is SQIVND in the germline V gene (reference sequence). J was trimmed by 4 bases and V by 10 bases; bases with no gene match: 5. The CDR3 totals 12 residues. The rearrangement uses TRBV19 and TRBJ2-3, with 7 bases matching TRBD1. The sequenced material came from peripheral blood. The TCR originated in a woman aged 50 to 60 with COVID-19, enrolled during active disease. DNA for the CDR3: TGTGCCACCTCAACAGGGGCAGATACGCAGTATTTT. Protein sequence: CATSTGADTQYF.